This TCR beta chain was identified during a study of T-cell reconstitution after alpha-beta-depleted transplantation in children. V trimming: 3 bases; J trimming: 1 base; junction bases outside the gene matches: 2. The CDR3 runs 16 residues. The library targeted TCRbeta and was prepared with unique molecular identifiers. TCRdb itself ran the PCR reads through MiXCR, one entry per CDR3 protein. The sample carries roughly 6,300 distinct CDR3 sequences, around 16% recorded once. Notes on the study in general: The origin of high day-60 TCRbeta diversity in some patients lay in surviving recipient T cells and thymic progenitors.

By frequency in the sample, this clonotype is medium-sized. What it recognizes is unknown. This sample comprised PBMCs, mostly from graft donor cells, obtained 60 days after TCRalphabeta/CD19-depleted stem cell transplant. V and J are TRBV12-3 or TRBV12-4 and TRBJ2-1; 11 bases are a match to TRBD2. The sequence was collected from a male patient younger than 18 who had a stem cell transplant for acute myeloid leukemia, so the T cells may come from the graft donor. This chain's CDR3 is CASSLLAGGSYNEQFF. DNA of the CDR3: TGTGCCAGCAGTTTGTTAGCGGGAGGGTCCTACAATGAGCAGTTCTTC.